Listed here are 21 T cell receptor beta chains from one sample, sequenced in a study of blood T cell repertoires in COVID-19. Only in-frame clones appear in the TCRdb table, and some are missing; sequencing was by immunoSEQ multiplex PCR. There are roughly 520,000 clones in the sample; more than 75% occur only once, and roughly 1.9% lies in the top ten. Material: PBMCs or T cells enriched from blood (not recorded which). Every receptor here comes from a woman between 40 and 55 years old who had recovered from COVID-19.

This clone is a singleton in its sample. This chain links TRBV7-9 with TRBJ1-1; D perhaps matches TRBD1 (5 bases). Germline loops: CDR1 SEHNR, CDR2 FQNEAQ (reference sequence). This CDR3 region has 14 residues. V lost 2 bases and J 1 base, leaving 8 bases between the germline ends. CDR3 protein: CASSLQGENTEAFF. In nucleotides, the CDR3 is TGTGCCAGCAGCTTACAGGGTGAGAACACTGAAGCTTTCTTT.

This clone showed up just once. V usage is TRBV7-9 and J usage is TRBJ1-6, with D tentatively TRBD1 (5 bases). The CDR3 sequence is 17 residues long. V was clipped by 8 bases and J by 15 bases, with 32 bases between them. CDR1 and CDR2 (germline): SEHNR, FQNEAQ (reference sequence). This chain's CDR3 is CASPLRYRPLSKFSLHF. CDR3 sequence (DNA): TGTGCCAGCCCCTTGAGGTACAGGCCCCTTTCGAAATTCAGCCTCCACTTT.

The chain has TRBV6-2 or TRBV6-3 and TRBJ2-6, with 8 nucleotides matching TRBD1. Germline V CDR1 and CDR2: MNHEY, SVGEGT. V shed 2 bases, J shed 2 bases, and the junction held 8 bases outside the gene matches. The CDR3 is 18 amino acids. This CDR3 is CASSYDIWTGTGANVLTF. In DNA form, the CDR3 reads TGTGCCAGCAGTTACGATATATGGACAGGGACTGGGGCCAACGTCCTGACTTTC.

The V call is TRBV7-9, the J call TRBJ2-5; a weak D match, TRBD2 (5 bases). Trimming removed 6 bases from V and 7 bases from J, with 9 bases in between. CDR1 and CDR2 from the germline V gene are SEHNR and FQNEAQ (reference sequence). This CDR3 is 11 amino acids long. The CDR3 region is CASSLRGTQYF. As DNA, the CDR3 is TGTGCCAGCAGTCTACGGGGGACCCAGTACTTC.

This clone was recorded only once. The rearrangement joins TRBV12-5 to TRBJ2-1; the match to TRBD1 covers 10 bases. The CDR3 loop spans 16 amino acids. Per the germline V gene, CDR1 is LGHNT and CDR2 is FRNRAP. V lost 7 bases, J lost 7 bases, and 13 bases stayed unmatched. The CDR3 sequence is CASALPLGQGLNEQFF. CDR3 DNA sequence: TGTGCTAGTGCCCTCCCCCTGGGACAGGGGCTAAATGAGCAGTTCTTC.

The gene calls are TRBV5-1 and TRBJ2-5, with 8 bases that match TRBD2. CDR1 and CDR2 (germline): SGHRS, YFSETQ. The CDR3 length is 15 residues. V trimming: 1 base; J trimming: 2 bases; junction bases outside the gene matches: 4. DNA for the CDR3: TGCGCCAGCAGCTTGCGTAGCGGGATTCAAGAGACCCAGTACTTC. Translation gives CASSLRSGIQETQYF.

This clone showed up just a few times. The rearrangement uses TRBV10-1 and TRBJ2-7, with D possibly matching TRBD1 (6 bases). The CDR3 loop spans 12 amino acids. Trimming left V 4 bases short and J 6 bases short, with 10 bases between. Germline V gives CDR1 WNHNN, CDR2 SYGVQD (reference sequence). The CDR3 region is CASSVGASEQYF. Here the CDR3 DNA reads TGCGCCAGCAGTGTGGGGGCAAGCGAGCAGTACTTC.

This chain joins TRBV19 and TRBJ2-2; D may be TRBD2 (5 bases). The CDR3 runs 19 residues. Germline loops: CDR1 LNHDA, CDR2 SQIVND (reference sequence). V lost 3 bases and J lost 5, with 25 bases in between. Written as DNA, the CDR3 is TGTGCCAGTAGTATGCTCGTTATCTCGGGGAGTATTCGTACCGGGGAGCTGTTTTTT. Translated: CASSMLVISGSIRTGELFF.

The CDR3 protein is CAWSGTGDVNQPQHF. CDR3 nucleotide sequence: TGTGCCTGGAGTGGGACAGGCGATGTCAATCAGCCCCAGCATTTT. The V gene is TRBV30, the J gene TRBJ1-5; 7 positions match TRBD1. Germline CDR1 is GTSNPN and CDR2 is SVGIG (reference sequence). Trimming cost V 1 base and J 3 bases; bases outside gene matches: 6. The CDR3 runs to 15 residues.

The chain recombines TRBV28 with TRBJ2-5; 9 bases line up with TRBD2. CDR1 is MDHEN, CDR2 SYDVKM, per germline. The V gene end was trimmed by 5 bases and the J gene end by 1 base; junction bases not matched to a gene: 2. CDR3 size: 14 residues. As DNA, the CDR3 is TGTGCCAGCAGTCGGGGACTAGCCCAAGAGACCCAGTACTTC. Protein sequence: CASSRGLAQETQYF. The entire variable domain, with the rest obtained from reference TRBV28 and TRBJ2-5, is as follows: DVKVTQSSRYLVKRTGEKVFLECVQDMDHENMFWYRQDPGLGLRLIYFSYDVKMKEKGDIPEGYSVSREKKERFSLILESASTNQTSMYLCASSRGLAQETQYFGPGTRLLVL.

The V and J genes are TRBV12-3 or TRBV12-4 and TRBJ1-2; 9 nucleotides match TRBD1. The CDR3 runs 12 residues. The trim removed 6 bases at V and 8 bases at J, leaving 4 bases unmatched. The DNA for the CDR3 is TGTGCCAGCAGACGGACAGGGGAGGGCTACACCTTC. Its translation: CASRRTGEGYTF.

V and J are TRBV19 and TRBJ1-5; D is unresolved. Germline lookup yields CDR1 LNHDA and CDR2 SQIVND (reference sequence). The ends were cut back, 3 bases at V and 2 bases at J, with 11 bases in the middle. The CDR3 loop spans 15 amino acids. This chain's CDR3 is CASSIAGSGNQPQHF. Written as DNA, the CDR3 is TGTGCCAGTAGTATCGCGGGCAGCGGCAATCAGCCCCAGCATTTT.

The chain is built from TRBV5-1 and TRBJ2-5; 7 bases line up with TRBD1. Germline V gives CDR1 SGHRS, CDR2 YFSETQ. The CDR3 loop spans 16 amino acids. V trimming: 2 bases; J trimming: 1 base; junction bases outside the gene matches: 8. The CDR3 sequence is CASSFLNRGAQETQYF. CDR3 in DNA: TGCGCCAGCAGCTTCTTAAACAGGGGAGCCCAAGAGACCCAGTACTTC.

The rearrangement joins TRBV15 to TRBJ2-3; 11 bases map to TRBD2. Unmatched junction bases numbered 15, after V lost 4 bases and J lost 6 bases. The CDR3 spans 18 residues. Germline V gives CDR1 LNHNV, CDR2 YYDKDF (reference sequence). The CDR3 loop is CATSTIKAGLAVRDTQYF. Written as DNA, the CDR3 is TGTGCCACCAGCACAATTAAGGCGGGACTAGCGGTAAGGGATACGCAGTATTTT.

The V gene is TRBV10-3, the J gene TRBJ1-6, with 7 bases that match TRBD1. This CDR3 is built from 15 residues. Germline CDR1 reads ENHRY; CDR2 reads SYGVKD. Trimming at V came to 5 bases and at J to 0 bases, leaving 1 base not matched to a gene. In DNA form, the CDR3 reads TGTGCCATCAGTCAGGGGGGCTCCTATAATTCACCCCTCCACTTT. Encoded protein: CAISQGGSYNSPLHF.

This clone was seen once. The chain links TRBV6-6 to TRBJ1-4; 7 bases fit TRBD1. Germline V gives CDR1 MNHNY, CDR2 SVGAGI (reference sequence). This CDR3 contains 13 residues. The junction had 10 bases not matched to a gene; V was cut back by 7 bases and J by 11 bases. DNA for the CDR3: TGTGCCAGCACCACAGGGGTGGCTGCGAAACTGTTTTTT. It specifies CASTTGVAAKLFF.

The chain couples TRBV5-6 to TRBJ2-1, with D uncertain. V lost 4 bases to trimming and J lost 12 bases, with 14 bases between them. The CDR3 is 12 amino acids. Germline CDR1 SGHDT, CDR2 YYEEEE. In DNA, the CDR3 is TGTGCCAGCAGCCCCGGGTACTTTGGGCAGTTCTTC. Its protein is CASSPGYFGQFF.

CDR3 residues: CASSQVVPYDNVYGYTF. Written as DNA, the CDR3 is TGCGCCAGCAGCCAAGTTGTCCCCTATGACAACGTCTATGGCTACACCTTC. V gene TRBV4-3 combines with J gene TRBJ1-2, with D uncertain. V was trimmed by 1 base and J by 4 bases, leaving 19 bases between them. Germline CDR1 is LGHNA and CDR2 is YSLEER. This CDR3 has 17 residues.

This chain links TRBV7-6 with TRBJ2-7, with D perhaps matching TRBD1 (6 bases). V lost 2 bases and J 2 bases, leaving 13 bases between the germline ends. CDR3 length equals 15 residues. Germline assignment: CDR1 SGHVS and CDR2 FNYEAQ. The CDR3 here is CASSLRASGAYEQYF. The DNA of the CDR3 is TGTGCCAGCAGCTTAAGGGCCTCAGGGGCCTACGAGCAGTACTTC.

The J gene is TRBJ1-1, the V gene TRBV10-3; D call uncertain. This CDR3 has 13 residues. The germline V and J ends were trimmed by 2 bases and 3 bases, with 7 bases remaining between them. In germline, CDR1 is ENHRY, CDR2 SYGVKD. The CDR3 nucleotides are TGTGCCATCAGTGAGCAGGTGGACACTGAAGCTTTCTTT. This encodes CAISEQVDTEAFF.

V is TRBV6-5 and J is TRBJ2-1; the D gene is possibly TRBD2 (6 bases). Trimming took off 6 bases at V and 6 bases at J, with 18 bases between the two ends. CDR1 is MNHEY, CDR2 SVGAGI, per germline. This CDR3 has 15 residues. This CDR3 reads CASSSSLTSFNEQFF. The CDR3 bases are TGTGCCAGCAGCTCCTCATTGACTAGTTTCAATGAGCAGTTCTTC.